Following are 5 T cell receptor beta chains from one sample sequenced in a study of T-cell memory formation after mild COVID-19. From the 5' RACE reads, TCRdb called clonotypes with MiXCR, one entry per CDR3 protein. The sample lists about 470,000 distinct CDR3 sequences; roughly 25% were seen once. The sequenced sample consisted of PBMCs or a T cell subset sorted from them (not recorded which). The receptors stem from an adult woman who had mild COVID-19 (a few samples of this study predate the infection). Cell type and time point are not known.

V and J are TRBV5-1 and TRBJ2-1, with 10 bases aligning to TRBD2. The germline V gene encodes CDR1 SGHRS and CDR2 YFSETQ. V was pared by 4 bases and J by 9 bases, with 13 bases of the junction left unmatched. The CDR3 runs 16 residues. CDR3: CASSPGGLAFGGEQFF. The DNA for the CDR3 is TGCGCCAGCAGCCCGGGGGGACTAGCGTTTGGGGGTGAGCAGTTCTTC.

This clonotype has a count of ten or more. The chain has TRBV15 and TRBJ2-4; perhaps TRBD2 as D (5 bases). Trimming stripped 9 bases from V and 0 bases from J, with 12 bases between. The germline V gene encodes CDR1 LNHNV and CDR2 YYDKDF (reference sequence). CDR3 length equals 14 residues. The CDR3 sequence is CATDSGIAKNIQYF. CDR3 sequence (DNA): TGTGCCACGGACTCTGGGATAGCCAAAAACATTCAGTACTTC.

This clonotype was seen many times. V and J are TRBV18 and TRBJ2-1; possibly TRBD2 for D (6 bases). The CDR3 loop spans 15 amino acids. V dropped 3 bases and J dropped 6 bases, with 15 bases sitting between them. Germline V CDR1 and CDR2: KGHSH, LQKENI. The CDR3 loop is CASSPPSVGINEQFF. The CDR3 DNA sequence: TGTGCCAGCTCACCCCCTAGCGTGGGAATCAATGAGCAGTTCTTC.

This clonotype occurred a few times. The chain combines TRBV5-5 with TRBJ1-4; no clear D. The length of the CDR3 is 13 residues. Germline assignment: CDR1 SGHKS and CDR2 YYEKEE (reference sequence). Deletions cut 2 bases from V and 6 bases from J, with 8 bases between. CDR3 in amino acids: CASSFTRDEKLFF. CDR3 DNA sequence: TGTGCCAGCAGCTTTACAAGGGATGAAAAACTGTTTTTT. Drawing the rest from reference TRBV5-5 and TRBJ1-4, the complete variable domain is DAGVTQSPTHLIKTRGQQVTLRCSPISGHKSVSWYQQVLGQGPQFIFQYYEKEERGRGNFPDRFSARQFPNYSSELNVNALLLGDSALYLCASSFTRDEKLFFGSGTQLSVL.

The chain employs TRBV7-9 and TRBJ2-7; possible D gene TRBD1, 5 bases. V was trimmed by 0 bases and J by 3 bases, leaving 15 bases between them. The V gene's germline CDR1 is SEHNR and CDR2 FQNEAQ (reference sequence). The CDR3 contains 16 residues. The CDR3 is CASSLAMVPGHYEQYF. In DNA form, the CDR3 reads TGTGCCAGCAGCTTAGCAATGGTCCCAGGGCACTACGAGCAGTACTTC.